The rows below give T cell receptor beta chains drawn from one sample of a study of blood T cell repertoires in COVID-19. Data came from immunoSEQ multiplex PCR; TCRdb stores just in-frame clones and leaves some out. The sample yields 300,000 to 450,000 clones, roughly 86% seen once. Sequencing input: peripheral blood. These receptors all come from a woman aged 25 to 45 with COVID-19, enrolled during active disease. Both conserved end residues are part of each CDR3. D genes are given only for firm matches. Not every row has a clone size; where given, it reads once, few, many or a size class.

v_call: TRBV10-3; j_call: TRBJ1-1; d_call: NA; clone_size: NA; cdr3_aa: CAMGAQLNTEAFF; cdr3_nt: TGTGCCATGGGAGCCCAATTGAACACTGAAGCTTTCTTT
v_call: TRBV6-6; j_call: TRBJ1-3; d_call: TRBD1; clone_size: few; cdr3_aa: CASSQPGTGVSGNTIYF; cdr3_nt: TGTGCCAGCAGTCAACCCGGGACAGGGGTCTCTGGAAACACCATATATTTT
v_call: TRBV6-5; j_call: TRBJ2-7; d_call: TRBD2; clone_size: once; cdr3_aa: CASSFLSSGSYYEQYF; cdr3_nt: TGTGCCAGCAGTTTCCTTTCTAGCGGGAGCTACTACGAGCAGTACTTC
v_call: TRBV27; j_call: TRBJ2-7; d_call: NA; clone_size: NA; cdr3_aa: CASSISMWENYEQYF; cdr3_nt: TGTGCCAGCAGTATCTCCATGTGGGAGAACTACGAGCAGTACTTC
v_call: TRBV5-1; j_call: TRBJ2-5; d_call: NA; clone_size: NA; cdr3_aa: CASRDYQETQYF; cdr3_nt: TGCGCCAGTAGGGACTACCAAGAGACCCAGTACTTC
v_call: TRBV7-9; j_call: TRBJ2-4; d_call: TRBD1; clone_size: NA; cdr3_aa: CASSSGDREGNIQYF; cdr3_nt: TGTGCCAGCAGCTCCGGGGACAGGGAGGGCAACATTCAGTACTTC
v_call: TRBV11-2; j_call: TRBJ1-1; d_call: NA; clone_size: NA; cdr3_aa: CASSLALRQSGTEAFF; cdr3_nt: TGTGCCAGCAGCTTAGCCCTCCGACAGAGCGGGACTGAAGCTTTCTTT
v_call: TRBV24-1; j_call: TRBJ2-7; d_call: TRBD1; clone_size: NA; cdr3_aa: CATSDRGDRAYEQYF; cdr3_nt: TGTGCCACCAGTGATCGCGGGGACAGGGCGTACGAGCAGTACTTC
v_call: TRBV28; j_call: TRBJ2-6; d_call: TRBD1; clone_size: NA; cdr3_aa: CASSFPGQGSSGANVLTF; cdr3_nt: TGTGCCAGCAGTTTCCCGGGACAGGGAAGCTCTGGGGCCAACGTCCTGACTTTC
v_call: TRBV6-5; j_call: TRBJ1-2; d_call: NA; clone_size: NA; cdr3_aa: CASSYSISGIGDGYTF; cdr3_nt: TGTGCCAGCAGTTACTCGATCTCGGGAATTGGAGATGGCTACACCTTC
v_call: TRBV6-5; j_call: TRBJ1-1; d_call: NA; clone_size: once; cdr3_aa: CASSPGGRAFF; cdr3_nt: TGTGCCAGCAGCCCGGGGGGGAGAGCTTTCTTT
v_call: TRBV6-2/TRBV6-3; j_call: TRBJ1-2; d_call: NA; clone_size: NA; cdr3_aa: CASSYRTGNGYTF; cdr3_nt: TGTGCCAGCAGTTACAGAACAGGGAATGGCTACACCTTC
v_call: TRBV2; j_call: TRBJ1-6; d_call: NA; clone_size: NA; cdr3_aa: CAGERGIPHNSPLHF; cdr3_nt: TGTGCCGGCGAAAGGGGTATACCGCATAATTCACCCCTCCACTTT
v_call: TRBV4-2; j_call: TRBJ2-1; d_call: TRBD2; clone_size: NA; cdr3_aa: CASSRDSGSVKEQFF; cdr3_nt: TGTGCCAGCAGCCGGGATAGCGGGAGTGTAAAGGAGCAGTTCTTC
v_call: TRBV6-1; j_call: TRBJ2-7; d_call: NA; clone_size: NA; cdr3_aa: CASGVGAYEQYF; cdr3_nt: TGTGCCAGCGGTGTTGGAGCCTACGAGCAGTACTTC
v_call: TRBV5-1; j_call: TRBJ2-7; d_call: NA; clone_size: NA; cdr3_aa: CASSPNQGRYEQYF; cdr3_nt: TGCGCCAGCAGCCCCAATCAGGGGAGATACGAGCAGTACTTC
v_call: TRBV3-1/TRBV3-2; j_call: TRBJ1-2; d_call: NA; clone_size: NA; cdr3_aa: CASSQDWGQDYGYTF; cdr3_nt: TGTGCCAGCAGCCAAGACTGGGGGCAGGACTATGGCTACACCTTC
v_call: TRBV2; j_call: TRBJ1-1; d_call: TRBD1; clone_size: few; cdr3_aa: CASSGGQGGVAFF; cdr3_nt: TGTGCCAGCAGTGGGGGACAGGGCGGGGTAGCTTTCTTT
v_call: TRBV2; j_call: TRBJ2-7; d_call: TRBD1; clone_size: NA; cdr3_aa: CAVQTRDREMREQYF; cdr3_nt: TGTGCCGTACAAACCCGGGACAGGGAAATGCGCGAGCAGTACTTC
v_call: TRBV2; j_call: TRBJ1-5; d_call: NA; clone_size: NA; cdr3_aa: CAGTSGGDSNQPQHF; cdr3_nt: TGTGCCGGGACCTCCGGGGGGGACAGCAATCAGCCCCAGCATTTT
v_call: TRBV27; j_call: TRBJ2-2; d_call: TRBD2; clone_size: NA; cdr3_aa: CASSSPSGINTGELFF; cdr3_nt: TGTGCCAGCAGTTCCCCTAGCGGGATTAACACCGGGGAGCTGTTTTTT
v_call: TRBV30; j_call: TRBJ1-5; d_call: TRBD1; clone_size: NA; cdr3_aa: CAWKPRDRVRQPQHF; cdr3_nt: TGTGCCTGGAAGCCCCGGGACAGGGTACGCCAGCCCCAGCATTTT
v_call: TRBV2; j_call: TRBJ2-2; d_call: TRBD1; clone_size: NA; cdr3_aa: CASSEALAGGVGELFF; cdr3_nt: TGTGCCAGCAGTGAAGCGCTTGCAGGGGGAGTCGGGGAGCTGTTTTTT
v_call: TRBV4-3; j_call: TRBJ2-1; d_call: TRBD1; clone_size: NA; cdr3_aa: CASSQGGTGVNEQFF; cdr3_nt: TGCGCCAGCAGCCAAGGAGGGACAGGGGTTAATGAGCAGTTCTTC
v_call: TRBV4-3; j_call: TRBJ2-4; d_call: NA; clone_size: NA; cdr3_aa: CASSRLLDRGGGKNIQYF; cdr3_nt: TGCGCCAGCAGCCGCCTTTTAGACAGGGGAGGGGGCAAAAACATTCAGTACTTC
v_call: TRBV28; j_call: TRBJ1-5; d_call: TRBD1; clone_size: NA; cdr3_aa: CASSVGGWQPQHF; cdr3_nt: TGTGCCAGCAGTGTAGGGGGCTGGCAGCCCCAGCATTTT
v_call: TRBV7-2; j_call: TRBJ1-5; d_call: NA; clone_size: few; cdr3_aa: CASSSDRNQPQHF; cdr3_nt: TGTGCCAGCAGCTCCGACAGAAATCAGCCCCAGCATTTT
v_call: TRBV2; j_call: TRBJ2-1; d_call: TRBD2; clone_size: NA; cdr3_aa: CASSVTSGLSSEQFF; cdr3_nt: TGTGCCAGCAGTGTAACTAGCGGGCTGTCTAGTGAGCAGTTCTTC
v_call: TRBV4-2; j_call: TRBJ2-7; d_call: TRBD1; clone_size: NA; cdr3_aa: CASSRTPGQGGEQYF; cdr3_nt: TGTGCCAGCAGCCGGACCCCGGGACAGGGGGGCGAGCAGTACTTC
v_call: TRBV10-3; j_call: TRBJ2-4; d_call: NA; clone_size: few; cdr3_aa: CAISESGGRAAKNIQYF; cdr3_nt: TGTGCCATCAGTGAGTCGGGCGGCAGGGCTGCCAAAAACATTCAGTACTTC
v_call: TRBV9; j_call: TRBJ2-5; d_call: TRBD2; clone_size: NA; cdr3_aa: CASSSRRGTNQETQYF; cdr3_nt: TGTGCCAGCAGCTCACGTAGAGGGACTAACCAAGAGACCCAGTACTTC
v_call: TRBV30; j_call: TRBJ2-3; d_call: NA; clone_size: NA; cdr3_aa: CAWSIGTGSTDTQYF; cdr3_nt: TGTGCCTGGAGTATAGGGACTGGAAGCACAGATACGCAGTATTTT
v_call: TRBV7-5; j_call: TRBJ1-6; d_call: NA; clone_size: NA; cdr3_aa: CVRSPQAGDGSPLHF; cdr3_nt: TGTGTCAGAAGCCCCCAGGCCGGGGATGGCTCACCCCTCCACTTT